A single sample is the source of the 15 T cell receptor beta chains below, sequenced in a study of OX40 agonist ivuxolimab in advanced cancers. Data came from immunoSEQ multiplex PCR; TCRdb stores just in-frame clones and leaves some out. This table holds over 55,000 clones, 80% to 90% found once. The specimen was CD4+ or CD8+ T cells sorted from blood, collected in a trial of the OX40 agonist ivuxolimab. Source of these receptors: an adult with an advanced solid tumor such as melanoma, head and neck, liver or kidney cancer.

The chain recombines TRBV7-2 with TRBJ2-5, with D unresolved. Trimming pared 1 base from V and 2 bases from J, leaving 11 bases between. The CDR3 has 15 residues. Germline V lookup: CDR1 SGHTA, CDR2 FQGNSA. CDR3 in amino acids: CASSLVYRSQETQYF. CDR3 sequence (DNA): TGTGCCAGCAGCTTAGTTTATCGAAGTCAAGAGACCCAGTACTTC. The entire variable domain, with the rest obtained from reference TRBV7-2 and TRBJ2-5, is as follows: GAGVSQSPSNKVTEKGKDVELRCDPISGHTALYWYRQSLGQGLEFLIYFQGNSAPDKSGLPSDRFSAERTGGSVSTLTIQRTQQEDSAVYLCASSLVYRSQETQYFGPGTRLLVL.

The V and J genes are TRBV27 and TRBJ1-5; a possible D gene is TRBD1 (6 bases). V lost 8 bases, J lost 0 bases, and 14 bases lay in between. Germline V gives CDR1 MNHEY, CDR2 SMNVEV (reference sequence). CDR3 length: 15 residues. The chain's CDR3 is CASGKGQLSNQPQHF. The CDR3, as DNA: TGTGCCAGCGGGAAAGGACAGCTTAGCAATCAGCCCCAGCATTTT.

The rearrangement links TRBV20-1 to TRBJ1-5; TRBD1 is a possible D gene (5 bases). Trimming pared 1 base from V and 8 bases from J, leaving 6 bases between. The germline V gene has CDR1 DFQATT and CDR2 SNEGSKA (reference sequence). The CDR3 consists of 11 residues. CDR3 sequence reads: CSARVGEPQHF. CDR3 coding DNA: TGCAGTGCTAGAGTGGGGGAGCCCCAGCATTTT.

This clone was seen only a few times. The chain employs TRBV6-1 and TRBJ1-2; 10 bases are shared with TRBD1. Germline trimming cut 0 bases from V and 2 bases from J; bases unmatched to any gene: 6. In germline, CDR1 is MNHNS, CDR2 SASEGT. The CDR3 is made up of 17 amino acids. CDR3 loop: CASSEAWGTGDNYGYTF. CDR3 bases: TGTGCCAGCAGTGAAGCGTGGGGGACAGGGGACAACTATGGCTACACCTTC.

The chain carries TRBV11-2 and TRBJ2-7; 7 nucleotides agree with TRBD1. The CDR3 runs to 15 residues. Germline CDR1 and CDR2: SGHAT and FQNNGV. V lost 4 bases and J lost 1; bases outside the gene matches: 7. The CDR3 is CASSSNRDSSYEQYF. In DNA, the CDR3 is TGTGCCAGCAGCTCAAACCGGGACAGTTCCTACGAGCAGTACTTC.

This chain links TRBV5-4 with TRBJ1-1; the D gene is possibly TRBD1 (5 bases). CDR1 and CDR2 (germline): SGHNT, YYREEE (reference sequence). Trimming removed 0 bases at V and 4 bases at J, with 19 bases between. The CDR3 contains 17 residues. The CDR3 here is CASSLDSGGYRGTEAFF. The DNA of the CDR3 is TGTGCCAGCAGCTTGGACAGCGGGGGGTATAGGGGCACTGAAGCTTTCTTT.

The CDR3 loop is CASSSQGNYGYTF. The CDR3 nucleotides read TGTGCCAGCAGTTCCCAGGGAAACTATGGCTACACCTTC. The chain uses TRBV28 and TRBJ1-2, with D possibly TRBD1 on 5 matching bases. The CDR3 sequence is 13 residues long. Germline V lookup: CDR1 MDHEN, CDR2 SYDVKM. With 4 bases removed from V and 2 bases from J, the gap between germline ends came to 8 bases.

V gene TRBV6-6 combines with J gene TRBJ1-5; D is perhaps TRBD1 (5 bases). The CDR3 runs 14 residues. Germline V gene data show CDR1 as MNHNY and CDR2 as SVGAGI (reference sequence). V was shortened by 4 bases and J by 4 bases, with 11 bases between the two germline ends. In DNA form, the CDR3 reads TGTGCCAGCAGTTCGCCCGGGACGAATCAGCCCCAGCATTTT. It translates to CASSSPGTNQPQHF.

The chain's CDR3 is CASSLAGIGYGYTF. In nucleotides, the CDR3 is TGCGCCAGCAGCTTGGCCGGGATAGGCTATGGCTACACCTTC. The chain uses TRBV5-1 and TRBJ1-2; the D is unclear. Germline V gene data show CDR1 as SGHRS and CDR2 as YFSETQ. The CDR3 contains 14 residues. Between the trimmed V and J ends, which lost 0 bases and 4 bases, there was a span of 10 bases. Supplemented by reference TRBV5-1 and TRBJ1-2, the full variable domain reads KAGVTQTPRYLIKTRGQQVTLSCSPISGHRSVSWYQQTPGQGLQFLFEYFSETQRNKGNFPGRFSGRQFSNSRSEMNVSTLELGDSALYLCASSLAGIGYGYTFGSGTRLTVV.

The V and J genes are TRBV18 and TRBJ1-3; 8 nucleotides align to TRBD1. Losses at the gene ends were 2 bases for V and 2 bases for J; bases not matched to a gene: 2. CDR3 size: 15 residues. The germline V gene has CDR1 KGHSH and CDR2 LQKENI. The CDR3 spells CASSPVDRAGNTIYF. In DNA, the CDR3 is TGTGCCAGCTCACCAGTGGACAGGGCTGGAAACACCATATATTTT.

The J gene is TRBJ1-5, the V gene TRBV6-1; weak D call: TRBD1 (5 bases). The CDR3 has 16 residues. V lost 3 bases and J 7 bases, leaving 19 bases between the germline ends. Germline CDR1 MNHNS, CDR2 SASEGT. The CDR3 here is CASSEFLRGAGQPQHF. The CDR3 region has the DNA TGTGCCAGCAGTGAGTTCCTCCGGGGCGCAGGGCAGCCCCAGCATTTT.

The CDR3 nucleotides are TGTGCCAGCTCCCGACTTCCTAGCAATCAGCCCCAGCATTTT. Its protein is CASSRLPSNQPQHF. The chain links TRBV6-5 to TRBJ1-5; D remains unclear. Germline CDR1 and CDR2: MNHEY and SVGAGI. V lost 8 bases, J lost 0 bases, and 11 bases lay in between. The CDR3 extends over 14 amino acids.

The chain uses TRBV9 and TRBJ2-3; D is perhaps TRBD2 (5 bases). This CDR3 spans 15 amino acids. Germline loops: CDR1 SGDLS, CDR2 YYNGEE. The germline V and J ends were trimmed by 4 bases and 6 bases, with 18 bases remaining between them. CDR3 in amino acids: CASSLEGASSDTQYF. CDR3 nucleotide sequence: TGTGCCAGCAGCTTAGAGGGTGCCAGCTCGGATACGCAGTATTTT.

V usage is TRBV7-3 and J usage is TRBJ2-1, with TRBD2 identical over 7 bases. The CDR3 consists of 15 residues. V lost 6 bases to trimming and J lost 3 bases; unmatched junction nucleotides: 8. Germline CDR1 is SGHTA and CDR2 is FQGTGA. Here the CDR3 reads CASSFERGDYNEQFF. CDR3 nucleotide sequence: TGTGCCAGCAGTTTCGAGCGGGGAGACTACAATGAGCAGTTCTTC.

The chain recombines TRBV28 with TRBJ1-1; D is unclear. V was clipped by 5 bases and J by 4 bases, with 5 bases between them. Germline CDR1 and CDR2: MDHEN and SYDVKM. There are 11 residues in the CDR3. The CDR3: CASSTATEAFF. CDR3 DNA sequence: TGTGCCAGCAGTACAGCCACTGAAGCTTTCTTT.